This T cell receptor beta chain was retrieved from a study of blood T cell repertoires in COVID-19. About the study: Sources were T cells, B-cell-depleted T cells, or PBMCs; the material itself was cDNA or gDNA.

CDR3 length: 13 residues. Trimming stripped 5 bases from V and 5 bases from J, with 9 bases between. CDR1 is SNHLY, CDR2 FYNNEI, per germline. In the authors' workflow: How many nucleated cells were present was estimated from reference gene primer amplification. Some clones are missing from TCRdb's copy, which holds only in-frame ones; the method was immunoSEQ multiplex PCR. D and trimming come from the DNA, and the V and J calls and clone size come from that table. The sample has 280,000 or so clones, approximately 89% seen once. Source material: peripheral blood. The chain recombines TRBV2 with TRBJ2-2, with D hard to call. The TCR comes from a woman aged 25 to 39 who had recovered from COVID-19. CDR3 sequence (DNA): TGTGCCAGCAGTTATGGCCTGACCGGGGAGCTGTTTTTT. It codes for CASSYGLTGELFF.